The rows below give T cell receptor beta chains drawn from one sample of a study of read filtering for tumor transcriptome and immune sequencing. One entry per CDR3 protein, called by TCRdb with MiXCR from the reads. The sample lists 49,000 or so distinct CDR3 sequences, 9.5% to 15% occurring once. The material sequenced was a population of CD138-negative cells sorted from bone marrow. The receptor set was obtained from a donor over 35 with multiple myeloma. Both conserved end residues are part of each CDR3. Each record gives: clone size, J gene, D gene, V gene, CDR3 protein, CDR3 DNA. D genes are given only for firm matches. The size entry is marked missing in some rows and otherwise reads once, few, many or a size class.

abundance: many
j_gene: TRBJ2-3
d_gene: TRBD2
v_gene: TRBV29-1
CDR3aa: CSVGGTSGLRSSTDTQYF
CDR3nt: TGCAGCGTGGGAGGGACTAGCGGCTTACGATCTAGCACAGATACGCAGTATTTT

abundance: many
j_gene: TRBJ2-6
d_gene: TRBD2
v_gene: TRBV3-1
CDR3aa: CASSLAGAGANVLTF
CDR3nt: TGTGCCAGCAGCCTGGCGGGAGCTGGGGCCAACGTCCTGACTTTC

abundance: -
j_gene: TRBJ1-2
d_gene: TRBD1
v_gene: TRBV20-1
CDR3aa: CSAKGDSNYGYTF
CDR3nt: TGCAGTGCTAAAGGGGACAGTAACTATGGCTACACCTTC

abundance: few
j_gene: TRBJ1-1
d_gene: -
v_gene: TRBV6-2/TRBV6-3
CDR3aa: CASSPRTARSNEAFF
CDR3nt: TGTGCCAGCAGTCCACGCACAGCGCGCTCAAATGAAGCTTTCTTT

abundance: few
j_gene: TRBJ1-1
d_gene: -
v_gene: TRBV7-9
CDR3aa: CASSPPEKLEAFF
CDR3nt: TGTGCCAGCAGCCCACCTGAAAAGCTTGAAGCTTTCTTT

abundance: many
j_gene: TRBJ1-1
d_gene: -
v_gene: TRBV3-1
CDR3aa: CASSQRDGGEAFF
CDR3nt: TGTGCCAGCAGCCAACGAGATGGCGGTGAAGCTTTCTTT

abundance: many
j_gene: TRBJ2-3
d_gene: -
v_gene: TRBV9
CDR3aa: CASSVSTDTQYF
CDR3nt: TGTGCCAGCAGCGTCAGCACAGATACGCAGTATTTT

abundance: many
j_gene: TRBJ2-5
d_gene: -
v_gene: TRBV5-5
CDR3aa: CASFRGTQETQYF
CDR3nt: TGTGCCAGCTTTCGGGGCACCCAAGAGACCCAGTACTTC

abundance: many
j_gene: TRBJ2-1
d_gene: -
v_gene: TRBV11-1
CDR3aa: CASSTGLNEQFF
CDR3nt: TGTGCCAGCAGCACCGGACTGAATGAGCAGTTCTTC

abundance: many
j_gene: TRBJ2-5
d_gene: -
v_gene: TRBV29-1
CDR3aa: CSVGGQGETQYF
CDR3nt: TGCAGCGTTGGGGGGCAGGGAGAGACCCAGTACTTC

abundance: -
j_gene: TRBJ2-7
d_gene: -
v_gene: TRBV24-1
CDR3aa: CATSDSNATPPKQYF
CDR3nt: TGTGCCACCAGTGATTCGAACGCGACACCTCCCAAGCAGTACTTC

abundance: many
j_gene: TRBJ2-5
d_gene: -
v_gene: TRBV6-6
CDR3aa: CASSRRSGQETQYF
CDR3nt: TGTGCCAGCAGCCGCCGGTCGGGCCAAGAGACCCAGTACTTC

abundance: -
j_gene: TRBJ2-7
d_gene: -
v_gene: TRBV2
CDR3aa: CASLETYEQYF
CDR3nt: TGTGCCAGCTTAGAGACCTACGAGCAGTACTTC

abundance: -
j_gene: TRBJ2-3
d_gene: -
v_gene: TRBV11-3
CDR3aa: CASSSGRLPDTQYF
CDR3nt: TGTGCCAGCAGCTCCGGAAGGCTACCAGATACGCAGTACTTT

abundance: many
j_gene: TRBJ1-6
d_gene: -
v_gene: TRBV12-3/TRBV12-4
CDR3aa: CASSYDSYNSPLHF
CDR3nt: TGTGCCAGCAGTTACGACAGCTATAATTCACCCCTCCACTTT

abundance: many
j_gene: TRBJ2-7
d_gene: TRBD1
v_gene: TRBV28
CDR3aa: CATRTGSYEQYF
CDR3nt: TGTGCCACCAGGACAGGTTCCTACGAGCAGTACTTC

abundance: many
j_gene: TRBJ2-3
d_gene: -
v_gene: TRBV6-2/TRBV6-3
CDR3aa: CASRGSPSTDTQYF
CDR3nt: TGTGCCAGCAGGGGCTCCCCTAGCACAGATACGCAGTATTTT

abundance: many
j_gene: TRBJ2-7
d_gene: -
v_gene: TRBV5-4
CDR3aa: CASSPGGKNYEQYF
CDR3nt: TGTGCCAGCAGCCCCGGTGGCAAGAACTACGAGCAGTACTTC

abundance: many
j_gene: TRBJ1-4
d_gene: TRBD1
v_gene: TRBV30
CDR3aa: CAWSTGQGYEKLFF
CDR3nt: TGTGCCTGGAGTACAGGACAGGGGTATGAAAAACTGTTTTTT

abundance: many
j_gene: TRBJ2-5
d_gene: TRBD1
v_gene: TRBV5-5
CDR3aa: CASNHQTGDQETLYF
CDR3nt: TGTGCCAGCAACCACCAGACAGGGGATCAAGAGACCCTGTACTTC

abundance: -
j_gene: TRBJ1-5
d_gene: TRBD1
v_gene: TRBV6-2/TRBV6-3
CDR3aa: CASRNTGVDQPQHF
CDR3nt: TGTGCCAGCAGGAATACAGGGGTCGATCAGCCCCAGCATTTT

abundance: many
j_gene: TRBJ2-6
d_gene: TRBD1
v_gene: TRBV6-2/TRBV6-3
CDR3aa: CASSYGQGNSGANVLTF
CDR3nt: TGTGCCAGCAGTTACGGACAGGGGAATTCTGGGGCCAACGTCCTGACTTTC

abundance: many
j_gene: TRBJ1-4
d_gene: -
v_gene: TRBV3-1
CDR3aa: CASSFQGSSNEKLFF
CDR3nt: TGTGCCAGCAGCTTCCAGGGGTCCTCTAATGAAAAACTGTTTTTT

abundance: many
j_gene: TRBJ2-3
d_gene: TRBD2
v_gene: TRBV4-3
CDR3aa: CASSHRLAEKGDTQYF
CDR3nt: TGCGCCAGCAGCCACCGACTAGCGGAGAAGGGAGATACGCAGTATTTT

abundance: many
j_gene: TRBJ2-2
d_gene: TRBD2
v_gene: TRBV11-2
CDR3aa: CASSLLSSGANTGELFF
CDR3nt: TGTGCCAGCAGCTTACTATCTAGCGGGGCGAACACCGGGGAGCTGTTTTTT

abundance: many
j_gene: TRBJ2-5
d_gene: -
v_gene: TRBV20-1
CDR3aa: CSAIWRQETQYF
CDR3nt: TGCAGTGCTATTTGGCGGCAAGAGACCCAGTACTTC

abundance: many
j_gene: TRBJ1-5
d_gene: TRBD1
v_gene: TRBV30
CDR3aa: CAWTRGGGGQPQHF
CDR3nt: TGTGCCTGGACCCGGGGAGGGGGCGGTCAGCCCCAGCATTTT